This TCR beta chain was recorded in a study of blood T cells in healthy people across ages. Study results and limitations: TCR beta diversity per million T cells fell roughly linearly with age. No conclusive comparison of naive versus antigen-experienced cells was possible with unsorted PBMCs.

This clonotype has at least ten counts. Its antigen remains unidentified. The use of a sample-barcoded 5' primer and a J-beta primer mix characterized a second PCR of roughly 6 to 11 cycles. A tag from a template-switch adaptor with 12 random nucleotides marked each cDNA molecule. In TCRdb, the 5' RACE reads were re-called with MiXCR into one record per CDR3 protein. Of 630,000 or so distinct CDR3 sequences listed, roughly 30% were seen once; the top ten hold approximately 15%. Per the germline V gene, CDR1 is DFQATT and CDR2 is SNEGSKA (reference sequence). V was trimmed by 1 base and J by 2 bases, leaving 8 bases between them. The CDR3 sequence is 13 residues long.

This receptor was taken from a woman over 75 in good health. The V call is TRBV20-1, the J call TRBJ2-5; unclear D gene. The sample consisted of blood. The CDR3 DNA reads as TGCAGTGCTAGAGTTGCTGTACAAGAGACCCAGTACTTC. This codes for CSARVAVQETQYF.